These 26 T cell receptor beta chains share one sample of origin, sequenced in a study of T-cell reconstitution after alpha-beta-depleted transplantation in children. These receptors have no known antigen. Notes on the study in general: T-cell counts and diversity were attributed mostly to newly produced T cells one year after transplant.

TCRbeta library construction was performed incorporating unique molecular identifiers. A single record per CDR3 protein comes from TCRdb applying MiXCR to the PCR reads. The sample carries 330,000 or so distinct CDR3 sequences, over 7% recorded once. Specimen: peripheral blood, collected 360 days after TCRalphabeta/CD19-depleted stem cell transplant. The receptors come from a female patient between 2 and 15 years old who had a stem cell transplant for Fanconi anemia, so the T cells may come from the graft donor.

This sequence joins TRBV2 and TRBJ2-1; perhaps TRBD2 as D (6 bases). In germline, CDR1 is SNHLY, CDR2 FYNNEI. The CDR3 consists of 16 residues. With 4 bases removed from V and 0 bases from J, the gap between germline ends came to 13 bases. The CDR3 nucleotides are TGTGCCAGCAGTGTGGACGGGAGCTTCTCCTACAATGAGCAGTTCTTC. It specifies CASSVDGSFSYNEQFF.

This clonotype was seen more than once but under ten times. J is TRBJ1-1 and V is TRBV5-5; unclear D gene. Germline CDR1 SGHKS, CDR2 YYEKEE (reference sequence). The length of the CDR3 is 16 residues. V was cut by 4 bases and J by 0 bases, with 16 bases left in between. The CDR3 protein is CASSPVSNAVNTEAFF. As DNA, the CDR3 is TGTGCCAGCAGCCCTGTCTCGAATGCCGTGAACACTGAAGCTTTCTTT.

This clonotype occurred a few times. The CDR3 reads CASSLVSSGGGNIQYF. The CDR3 DNA follows: TGTGCCAGCAGCTTAGTCTCTTCAGGGGGTGGAAACATTCAGTACTTC. The rearrangement links TRBV7-8 to TRBJ2-4; 7 bases align to TRBD1. Germline V gene data show CDR1 as SGHVS and CDR2 as FQNEAQ. This CDR3 is built from 16 residues. Germline trimming cut 1 base from V and 6 bases from J; bases unmatched to any gene: 9.

This clonotype has only a few counts. This rearrangement joins TRBV5-1 to TRBJ1-1; TRBD1 might be the D (6 bases). V lost 2 bases to trimming and J lost 5 bases, with 10 bases between them. CDR1 SGHRS and CDR2 YFSETQ come from the germline V gene. The CDR3 consists of 13 residues. The CDR3 sequence is CASSFGGGTEAFF. CDR3 coding DNA: TGCGCCAGCAGCTTCGGGGGCGGGACTGAAGCTTTCTTT. Using reference TRBV5-1 and TRBJ1-1 for the parts outside the CDR3, the full variable domain is KAGVTQTPRYLIKTRGQQVTLSCSPISGHRSVSWYQQTPGQGLQFLFEYFSETQRNKGNFPGRFSGRQFSNSRSEMNVSTLELGDSALYLCASSFGGGTEAFFGQGTRLTVV.

The chain uses TRBV7-9 and TRBJ2-2; 8 bases align to TRBD2. J gave up 0 bases and V 5 bases, and 5 bases lay outside the gene matches. Germline CDR1 is SEHNR and CDR2 is FQNEAQ (reference sequence). CDR3 size: 16 residues. The CDR3 bases are TGTGCCAGCAGCCCGTACGGGGGGGCGAACACCGGGGAGCTGTTTTTT. Its translation is CASSPYGGANTGELFF.

This clonotype was counted at least ten times. The V call is TRBV29-1, the J call TRBJ2-7; TRBD1 aligns across 9 bases. Germline CDR1 is SQVTM and CDR2 is ANQGSEA. CDR3 length: 12 amino acids. V was clipped by 6 bases and J by 5 bases; unmatched bases: 5. The CDR3 DNA is TGCAGCGTCCTGACAGGGGGAGACGAGCAGTACTTC. It translates to CSVLTGGDEQYF.

This clonotype was seen repeatedly, ten times or more. The chain links TRBV7-2 to TRBJ2-7; no firm D call. Germline lookup yields CDR1 SGHTA and CDR2 FQGNSA. V was clipped by 7 bases and J by 2 bases, with 6 bases between them. The length of the CDR3 is 11 residues. The CDR3 protein is CASNSAYEQYF. DNA of the CDR3: TGTGCCAGCAACTCGGCCTACGAGCAGTACTTC. Looking up the rest from reference TRBV7-2 and TRBJ2-7 gives the full variable domain: GAGVSQSPSNKVTEKGKDVELRCDPISGHTALYWYRQSLGQGLEFLIYFQGNSAPDKSGLPSDRFSAERTGGSVSTLTIQRTQQEDSAVYLCASNSAYEQYFGPGTRLTVT.

The V and J genes are TRBV20-1 and TRBJ1-2; 8 nucleotides line up with TRBD1. V lost 5 bases, J lost 5 bases, and 7 bases stayed unmatched. Germline V lookup: CDR1 DFQATT, CDR2 SNEGSKA (reference sequence). CDR3 length: 13 amino acids. CDR3: CSAWTGSRYGYTF. DNA of the CDR3: TGCAGTGCTTGGACAGGGAGTCGGTATGGCTACACCTTC.

This clonotype was seen repeatedly, ten times or more. V and J are TRBV5-1 and TRBJ2-1, with D possibly being TRBD2 (5 bases). Germline V lookup: CDR1 SGHRS, CDR2 YFSETQ. V dropped 2 bases and J dropped 7 bases, with 10 bases sitting between them. This CDR3 comprises 13 residues. The CDR3 nucleotides are TGCGCCAGCAGCTTCGGGCTAGCAAATGAGCAGTTCTTC. This codes for CASSFGLANEQFF.

This clonotype came up many times. This sequence joins TRBV4-2 and TRBJ2-3; possible D gene TRBD1, 6 bases. The CDR3 spans 14 residues. V lost 4 bases and J lost 0, with 8 bases in between. Germline assignment: CDR1 LGHNA and CDR2 YNFKEQ. CDR3 nucleotide sequence: TGTGCCAGCAGCCGAAGGGGGAGCACAGATACGCAGTATTTT. This codes for CASSRRGSTDTQYF.

This clonotype was seen ten or more times. The chain is built from TRBV5-6 and TRBJ2-7; TRBD2 might be the D (5 bases). Deletions cut 6 bases from V and 0 bases from J, with 13 bases between. CDR3 length: 14 residues. CDR1 and CDR2 from the germline V gene are SGHDT and YYEEEE. The CDR3 DNA is TGTGCCAGCAAGGACTCCCTCAACTCCTACGAGCAGTACTTC. It is translated as CASKDSLNSYEQYF.

The chain links TRBV10-3 to TRBJ2-7, with D perhaps matching TRBD1 (6 bases). CDR3 length: 10 amino acids. CDR1 is ENHRY and CDR2 is SYGVKD in the germline V gene. Trimming cost V 9 bases and J 4 bases, with 7 bases left between them. The CDR3 coding sequence is TGTGCCATAGGACAGTACGAGCAGTACTTC. Protein sequence: CAIGQYEQYF.

The V and J genes are TRBV9 and TRBJ2-5; D might be TRBD2 (6 bases). The germline V and J ends were trimmed by 5 bases and 7 bases, with 18 bases remaining between them. CDR3 size: 14 residues. The germline V gene has CDR1 SGDLS and CDR2 YYNGEE. This chain's CDR3 is CASSRDSPRGTQYF. DNA for the CDR3: TGTGCCAGCAGTCGGGACTCCCCGCGGGGGACCCAGTACTTC.

The V gene is TRBV15, the J gene TRBJ1-3; possibly TRBD1 for D (5 bases). CDR1 and CDR2 (germline): LNHNV, YYDKDF (reference sequence). V was shortened by 0 bases and J by 0 bases, with 9 bases between the two germline ends. The CDR3 has 16 residues. The CDR3 DNA is TGTGCCACCAGCAGAGATCGGGGACTCTCTGGAAACACCATATATTTT. The encoded protein is CATSRDRGLSGNTIYF.

This clonotype has a single count. V is TRBV6-1 and J is TRBJ2-7; 7 nucleotides match TRBD2. The germline gives CDR1 MNHNS, CDR2 SASEGT. The V segment lost 2 bases and the J segment 3 bases; nucleotides outside the gene matches: 4. CDR3 length: 14 residues. For the CDR3, the DNA is TGTGCCAGCAGTGAATCCTGGGACTACTACGAGCAGTACTTC. It encodes CASSESWDYYEQYF.

This clonotype was seen more than once but under ten times. The chain has TRBV11-1 and TRBJ1-1; tentative D call: TRBD1 (5 bases). The CDR3 extends over 13 amino acids. Trimming pared 5 bases from V and 7 bases from J, leaving 14 bases between. Germline CDR1 reads SGHAT; CDR2 reads FQDESV (reference sequence). DNA of the CDR3: TGTGCCAGCAGCCGAAGGGGCGCCGGTGAAGCTTTCTTT. Its translation: CASSRRGAGEAFF.

This rearrangement joins TRBV19 to TRBJ1-2, with 9 bases matching TRBD1. From germline, CDR1 is LNHDA and CDR2 SQIVND (reference sequence). Trimming at V came to 6 bases and at J to 4 bases, leaving 6 bases not matched to a gene. This CDR3 is 14 amino acids long. The CDR3 loop is CASRNRDRAYGYTF. The CDR3 DNA reads as TGTGCCAGTAGGAATCGGGACAGGGCCTATGGCTACACCTTC.

This clonotype was recorded many times. V is TRBV29-1 and J is TRBJ2-3; no clear D gene. The CDR3 loop spans 12 amino acids. The germline CDR1 and CDR2 sequences are SQVTM and ANQGSEA. The ends were cut back, 3 bases at V and 10 bases at J, with 14 bases in the middle. The CDR3 reads CSVESPPEAQYF. CDR3 in DNA: TGCAGCGTTGAGTCGCCTCCCGAGGCGCAGTATTTT.

The CDR3 nucleotides read TGTGCCAGCAGCCAAGACAGAGACTACCCAGGCAATGAGCAGTTCTTC. Its translation is CASSQDRDYPGNEQFF. This chain connects TRBV4-2 to TRBJ2-1; D possibly corresponds to TRBD2 (5 bases). The CDR3 length is 16 residues. Per germline, CDR1 LGHNA and CDR2 YNFKEQ. Trimming removed 0 bases at V and 6 bases at J, with 15 bases between.

This clonotype was observed at least ten times. J is TRBJ1-5 and V is TRBV6-5, with 7 bases fitting TRBD1. V lost 5 bases, J lost 5 bases, and 3 bases stayed unmatched. Germline V CDR1 and CDR2: MNHEY, SVGAGI. The CDR3 is 13 residues long. In nucleotides, the CDR3 is TGTGCCAGCAGTAACGACAGGGATCAGCCCCAGCATTTT. Its protein is CASSNDRDQPQHF.

This clonotype was counted ten times or more. The chain employs TRBV29-1 and TRBJ2-3; 10 nucleotides line up with TRBD2. After removal of 6 bases from V and 2 bases from J, the junction contained 8 bases not matched to a gene. The CDR3 is made up of 15 amino acids. CDR1 and CDR2 from the germline V gene are SQVTM and ANQGSEA. CDR3: CSVARTSGSTDTQYF. The DNA of the CDR3 is TGCAGCGTGGCCCGGACTAGCGGATCCACAGATACGCAGTATTTT.

This clonotype has more than one count but fewer than ten. The V call is TRBV7-9, the J call TRBJ2-5; 8 positions match TRBD2. Germline V gene lookup returns CDR1 SEHNR and CDR2 FQNEAQ (reference sequence). The CDR3 has 14 residues. The V and J ends lost 5 bases and 5 bases, in that order; junction bases with no gene match: 7. Here the CDR3 reads CASSLGGGRETQYF. Here the CDR3 DNA reads TGTGCCAGCAGCCTCGGGGGGGGGCGGGAGACCCAGTACTTC.

This clonotype showed up many times. In DNA, the CDR3 is TGTGCCAGCAGTCTGACTAGCGGGGGGGCGAACACCGGGGAGCTGTTTTTT. Encoded protein: CASSLTSGGANTGELFF. The V gene is TRBV6-6, the J gene TRBJ2-2; 14 nucleotides align to TRBD2. The junction had 2 bases not matched to a gene; V was cut back by 5 bases and J by 0 bases. The CDR3 consists of 17 residues. Germline values: CDR1 MNHNY, CDR2 SVGAGI (reference sequence).

This rearrangement joins TRBV12-3 or TRBV12-4 to TRBJ1-1; D might be TRBD1 (6 bases). The V and J ends lost 2 bases and 4 bases respectively, with 11 bases between them. The CDR3 contains 14 residues. The CDR3: CASSLRGSGTEAFF. CDR3 DNA sequence: TGTGCCAGCAGTTTAAGGGGGTCGGGCACTGAAGCTTTCTTT.

This clonotype has a count of ten or more. The chain recombines TRBV9 with TRBJ2-1; D call uncertain. Germline V gene data show CDR1 as SGDLS and CDR2 as YYNGEE. The CDR3 length is 15 residues. V dropped 2 bases and J dropped 0 bases, with 9 bases sitting between them. The CDR3 sequence: CASSVIGLSYNEQFF. As DNA, the CDR3 is TGTGCCAGCAGCGTTATAGGGCTCTCCTACAATGAGCAGTTCTTC.

J is TRBJ2-1 and V is TRBV24-1; 8 nucleotides match TRBD1. The germline CDR1 and CDR2 sequences are KGHDR and SFDVKD. There are 15 residues in the CDR3. The V and J ends lost 5 bases and 3 bases, in that order; junction bases with no gene match: 5. CDR3 loop: CATSGRTGFYNEQFF. The DNA for the CDR3 is TGTGCCACCAGTGGGCGGACAGGGTTCTACAATGAGCAGTTCTTC.